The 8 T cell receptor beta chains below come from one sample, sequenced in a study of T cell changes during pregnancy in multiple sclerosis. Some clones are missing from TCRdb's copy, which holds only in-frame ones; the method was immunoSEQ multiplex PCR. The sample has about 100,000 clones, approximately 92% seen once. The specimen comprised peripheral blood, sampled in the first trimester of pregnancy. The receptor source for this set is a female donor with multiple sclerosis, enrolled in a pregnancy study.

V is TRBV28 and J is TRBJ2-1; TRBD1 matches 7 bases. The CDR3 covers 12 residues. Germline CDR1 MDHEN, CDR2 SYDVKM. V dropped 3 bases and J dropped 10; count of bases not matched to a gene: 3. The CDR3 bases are TGTGCCAGCAGTTTCTCGGGACAGGAGCAGTTCTTC. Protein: CASSFSGQEQFF.

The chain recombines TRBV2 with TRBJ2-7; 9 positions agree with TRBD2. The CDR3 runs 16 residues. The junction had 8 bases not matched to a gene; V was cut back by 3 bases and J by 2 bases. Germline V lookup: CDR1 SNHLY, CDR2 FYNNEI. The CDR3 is CASSEWETSGPYEQYF. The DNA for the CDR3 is TGTGCCAGCAGTGAGTGGGAGACTAGCGGCCCCTACGAGCAGTACTTC.

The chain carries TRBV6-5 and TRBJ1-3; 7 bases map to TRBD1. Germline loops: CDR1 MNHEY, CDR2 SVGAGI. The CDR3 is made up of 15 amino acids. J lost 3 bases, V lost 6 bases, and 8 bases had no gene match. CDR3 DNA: TGTGCCAGCAGCCTTTCGAGGGGGCTTGGAAACACCATATATTTT. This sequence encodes CASSLSRGLGNTIYF.

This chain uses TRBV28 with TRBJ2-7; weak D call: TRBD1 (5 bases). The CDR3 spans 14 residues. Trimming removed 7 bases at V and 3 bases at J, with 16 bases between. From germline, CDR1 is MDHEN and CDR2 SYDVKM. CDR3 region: CASTTTDSYYEQYF. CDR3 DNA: TGTGCCAGCACGACGACAGACTCCTACTACGAGCAGTACTTC.

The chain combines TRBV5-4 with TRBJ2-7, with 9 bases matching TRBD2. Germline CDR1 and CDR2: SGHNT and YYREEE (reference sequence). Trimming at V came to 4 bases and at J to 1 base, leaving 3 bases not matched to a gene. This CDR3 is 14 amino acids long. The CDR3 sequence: CASSTGLASYEQYF. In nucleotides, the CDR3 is TGTGCCAGCAGCACGGGACTAGCTTCCTACGAGCAGTACTTC.

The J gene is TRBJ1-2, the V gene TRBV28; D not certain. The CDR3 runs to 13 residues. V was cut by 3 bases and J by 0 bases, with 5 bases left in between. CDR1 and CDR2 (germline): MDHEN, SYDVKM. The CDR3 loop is CASSFPANYGYTF. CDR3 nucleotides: TGTGCCAGCAGTTTCCCAGCTAACTATGGCTACACCTTC.

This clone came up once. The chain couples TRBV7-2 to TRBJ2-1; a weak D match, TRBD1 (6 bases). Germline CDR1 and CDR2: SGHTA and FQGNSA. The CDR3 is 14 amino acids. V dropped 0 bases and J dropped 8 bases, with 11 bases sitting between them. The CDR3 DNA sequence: TGTGCCAGCAGCTTAGCGCTAGGGGGACATGAGCAGTTCTTC. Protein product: CASSLALGGHEQFF.

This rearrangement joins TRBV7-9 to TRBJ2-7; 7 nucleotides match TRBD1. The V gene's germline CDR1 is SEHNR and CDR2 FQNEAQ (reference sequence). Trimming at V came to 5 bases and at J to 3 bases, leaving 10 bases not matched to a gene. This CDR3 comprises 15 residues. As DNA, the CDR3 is TGTGCCAGCAGCACCGCAGGACAGGATAGCTACGAGCAGTACTTC. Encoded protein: CASSTAGQDSYEQYF.